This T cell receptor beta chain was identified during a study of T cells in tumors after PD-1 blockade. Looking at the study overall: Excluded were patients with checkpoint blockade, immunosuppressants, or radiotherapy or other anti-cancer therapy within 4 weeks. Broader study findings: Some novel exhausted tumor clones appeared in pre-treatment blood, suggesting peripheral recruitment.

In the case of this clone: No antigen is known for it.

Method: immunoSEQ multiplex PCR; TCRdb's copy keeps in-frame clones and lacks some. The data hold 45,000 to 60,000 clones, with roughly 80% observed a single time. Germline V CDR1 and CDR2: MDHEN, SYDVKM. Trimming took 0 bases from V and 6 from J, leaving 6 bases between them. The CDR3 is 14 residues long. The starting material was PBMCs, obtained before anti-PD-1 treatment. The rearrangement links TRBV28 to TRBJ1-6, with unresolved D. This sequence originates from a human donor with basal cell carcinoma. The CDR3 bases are TGTGCCAGCAGTTTATGGGAGGGTAATTCACCCCTCCACTTT. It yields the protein CASSLWEGNSPLHF.